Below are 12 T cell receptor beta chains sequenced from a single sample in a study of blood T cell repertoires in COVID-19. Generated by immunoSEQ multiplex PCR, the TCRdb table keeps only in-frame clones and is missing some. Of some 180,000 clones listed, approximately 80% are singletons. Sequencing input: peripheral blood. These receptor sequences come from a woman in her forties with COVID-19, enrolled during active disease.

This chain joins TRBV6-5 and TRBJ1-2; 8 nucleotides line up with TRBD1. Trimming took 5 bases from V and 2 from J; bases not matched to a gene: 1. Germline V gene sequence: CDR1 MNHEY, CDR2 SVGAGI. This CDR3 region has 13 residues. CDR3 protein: CASSRTGNYGYTF. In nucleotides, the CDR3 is TGTGCCAGCAGTCGGACAGGGAACTATGGCTACACCTTC.

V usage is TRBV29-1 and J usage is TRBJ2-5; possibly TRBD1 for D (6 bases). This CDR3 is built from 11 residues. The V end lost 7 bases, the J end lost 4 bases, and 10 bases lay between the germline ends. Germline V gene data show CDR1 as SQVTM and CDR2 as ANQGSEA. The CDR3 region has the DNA TGCAGCGCTCGACAGGCAGAGACCCAGTACTTC. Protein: CSARQAETQYF.

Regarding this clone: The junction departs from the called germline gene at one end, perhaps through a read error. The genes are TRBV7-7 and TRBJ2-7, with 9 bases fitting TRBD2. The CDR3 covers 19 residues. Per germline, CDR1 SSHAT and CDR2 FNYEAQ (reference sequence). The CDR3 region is CASSLVSPSSGTRPHEQYF. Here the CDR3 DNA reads TGTGCTAGCAGCTTAGTGTCCCCTTCTAGCGGGACCCGTCCCCACGAGCAGTACTTC.

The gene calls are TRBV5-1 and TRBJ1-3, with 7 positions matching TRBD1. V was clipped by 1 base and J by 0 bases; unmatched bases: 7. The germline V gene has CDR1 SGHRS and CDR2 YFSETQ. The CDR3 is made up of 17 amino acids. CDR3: CASSLRDSGVSGNTIYF. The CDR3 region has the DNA TGCGCCAGCAGCTTGCGGGACAGTGGGGTCTCTGGAAACACCATATATTTT.

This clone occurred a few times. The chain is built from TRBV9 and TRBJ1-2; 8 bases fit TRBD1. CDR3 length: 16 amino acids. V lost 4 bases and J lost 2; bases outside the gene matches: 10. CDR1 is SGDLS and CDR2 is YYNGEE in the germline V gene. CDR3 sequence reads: CASSPRSRQGNYGYTF. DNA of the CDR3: TGTGCCAGCAGCCCCCGTAGCCGACAGGGGAACTATGGCTACACCTTC.

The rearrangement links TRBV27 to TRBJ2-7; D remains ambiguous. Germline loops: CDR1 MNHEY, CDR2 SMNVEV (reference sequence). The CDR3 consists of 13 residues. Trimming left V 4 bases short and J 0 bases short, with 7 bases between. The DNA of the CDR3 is TGTGCCAGCAGTTACTCGAGCTCCTACGAGCAGTACTTC. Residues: CASSYSSSYEQYF.

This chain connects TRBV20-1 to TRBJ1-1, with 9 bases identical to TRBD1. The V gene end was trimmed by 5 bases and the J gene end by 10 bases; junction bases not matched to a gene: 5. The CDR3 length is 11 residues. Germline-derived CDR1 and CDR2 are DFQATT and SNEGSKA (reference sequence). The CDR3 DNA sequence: TGCAGTGCTGGGACAGGGTCGTTAGCTTTCTTT. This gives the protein CSAGTGSLAFF.

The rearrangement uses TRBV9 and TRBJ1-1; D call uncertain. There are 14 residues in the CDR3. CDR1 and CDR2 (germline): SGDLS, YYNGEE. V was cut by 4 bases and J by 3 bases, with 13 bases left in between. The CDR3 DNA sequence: TGTGCCAGCAGCAGCACCATTGAGTACACTGAAGCTTTCTTT. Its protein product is CASSSTIEYTEAFF.

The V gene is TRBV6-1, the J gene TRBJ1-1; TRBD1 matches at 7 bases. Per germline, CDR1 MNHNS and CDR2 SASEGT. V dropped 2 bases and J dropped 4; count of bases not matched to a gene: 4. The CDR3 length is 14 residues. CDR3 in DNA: TGTGCCAGCAGTGAACAGGGGGAGGTCACTGAAGCTTTCTTT. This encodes CASSEQGEVTEAFF.

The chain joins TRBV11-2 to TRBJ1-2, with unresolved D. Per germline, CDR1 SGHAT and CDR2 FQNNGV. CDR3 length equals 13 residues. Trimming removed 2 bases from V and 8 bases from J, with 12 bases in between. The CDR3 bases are TGTGCCAGCAGCTTAAGTTCCTGGGAGGGCTACACCTTC. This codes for CASSLSSWEGYTF.

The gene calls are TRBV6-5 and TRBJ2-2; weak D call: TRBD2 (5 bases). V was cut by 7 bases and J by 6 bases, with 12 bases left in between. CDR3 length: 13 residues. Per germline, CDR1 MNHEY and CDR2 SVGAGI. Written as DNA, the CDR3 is TGTGCCAGCACCTTGGTGCGGGCCGGGGAGCTGTTTTTT. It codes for CASTLVRAGELFF.

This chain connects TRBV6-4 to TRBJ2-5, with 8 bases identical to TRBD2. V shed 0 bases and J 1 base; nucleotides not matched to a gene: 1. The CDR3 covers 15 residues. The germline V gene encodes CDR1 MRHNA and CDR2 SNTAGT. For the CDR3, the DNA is TGTGCCAGCAGTGACTCCGGGGGGGCCCAAGAGACCCAGTACTTC. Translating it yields CASSDSGGAQETQYF.